This TCR beta chain was documented in a study of cytomegalovirus exposure and HLA in healthy donors (dated by TCRdb to the late 2010s). About the study as a whole: According to an earlier analysis of around 600 of the donors, some 180 million T cells yielded 90 million to 140 million unique TCR beta sequences and 276 Gb of sequence data. Approximately 310 gigabases of sequencing data and around 87 million unique TCR sequences were included in an early release covering around 600 HLA-typed donors. Among the approximately 400 genotyped donors, around 81% belonged to the genetic ancestry cluster associated with self-reported Caucasian donors. The study aimed to test whether cataloging public T cell receptors could reveal signatures of past pathogen exposure. Using immunosequencing, the study profiled T cell repertoires from 666 subjects and related those repertoires to cytomegalovirus serostatus. Besides the first cohort of roughly 640 subjects, a separate validation cohort made up of 90 to 150 different subjects was used. To predict cytomegalovirus infection status, the study brought together high-throughput TCR immunosequencing, statistical association of individual TCRs with disease status, and machine learning. In a later analysis, previously published TCR beta repertoires from roughly 710 donors were re-analyzed and high-resolution HLA genotyping was added so that TCR occurrence patterns could be studied. Rather than using new phenotypic data, the later analysis identified candidate immune exposures from TCR beta sequences and from how often those sequences occurred across donors. An earlier analysis of roughly 580 of the donors used high-throughput TCR beta sequencing to judge whether each TCR beta V gene segment behaved as functional or pseudogenic. Donor age, sex, ethnicity and CMV serostatus were collected together with the repertoire data. A later genetic analysis took genome-wide SNP genotypes for 398 of the 666 donors and used that subset as a discovery cohort. Every repertoire in the discovery cohort had been generated on one and the same sequencing platform. Both class I and class II loci were covered by HLA typing, at four-digit resolution. Typing coverage varied by locus: roughly 629-640 donors for A, B, C, DRB1 and DQB1; some 520 for DQA1; over 600 for DPA1; under 490 for DPB1. Four to six DR-DQ haplotypes were handled as single units for association and clustering because linkage in the cohort was strong. Across under 500 genotyped donors of the cohort, an average of about 240,000 unique TCR beta nucleotide sequences per donor were sequenced, and 15% to 20% of those sequences were non-productive.

The cohort consisted of fewer than 700 healthy bone marrow donors. All cohort members were sampled while nominally healthy, although unrecorded immune exposures were likely present. The donor tested CMV seronegative and was one of the 352 seronegative cohort members. Each donor provided a peripheral blood sample, and peripheral blood mononuclear cells were used for TCR beta sequencing. Genomic DNA was extracted from the blood cell samples with the Qiagen DNeasy Blood Extraction Kit. Library preparation used the immunoSEQ multiplex PCR assay. A mixture of 60 forward primers for TCR Vbeta segments and 13 reverse primers for TCR Jbeta segments was used in the multiplex PCR. The CDR3 region of rearranged TCR beta genes was amplified from genomic DNA with a multiplex PCR assay. The amplified TCR beta libraries were sequenced on the Illumina HiSeq System as 87-base-pair reads. Per the authors' processing: In a later analysis, approximately 74 million unique TCR beta chains were counted across the roughly 610 repertoires, and around 11 million of these chains were shared by at least two donors. Raw reads were error-corrected and collapsed into unique sequences by a nearest-neighbor algorithm in which closely related sequences were merged to remove PCR and sequencing errors. To assign V, D and J gene segments, CDR3 sequences were aligned to IMGT reference sequences. For a sequence to be retained, a match of at least six nucleotides was required to both a V gene segment and a J gene segment. A rearrangement was called productive if the CDR3 had no stop codons and remained in frame with V and J, and every other rearrangement was called non-productive. Following IMGT convention, CDR3 was defined as the stretch from the second conserved V-encoded cysteine to the conserved J-encoded phenylalanine. The earlier analysis of 500 to 650 of the donors excluded any sequence lacking an unambiguous match to a single V gene segment. An earlier analysis of 450 to 650 of the donors called V segments functional above 56.7% productive rearrangements and segregating when the between-donor standard deviation exceeded 5%. A statistical classification framework was built for diagnosing cytomegalovirus status from the catalog of TCR beta chain sequences. In a later analysis, TCR nucleotide sequences were compared against IMGT/GENE-DB human TR gene sequences so that V and J genes could be assigned. In a later analysis, CDR3 sequences and most-parsimonious VDJ recombination scenarios were assigned using the TCRdist pipeline. In a later analysis, each TCR beta chain was defined by its CDR3 amino acid sequence together with its V-gene family, and reads without a unique V-gene family were excluded. A later analysis removed several hundred highly shared, low-generation-probability nucleotide sequences to deal with suspected cross-contamination and a sequencing artifact. A later analysis calculated a clonal expansion index for each public chain from normalized within-repertoire ranks of inferred template counts. A later analysis computed generation probabilities with a VDJ recombination model fitted to out-of-frame rearrangements, and checked the results against IGoR. In a later analysis, TCR-TCR, TCR-HLA and TCR-CMV co-occurrence was scored with hypergeometric tests, and a repertoire-size bias correction was applied to TCR pairs. False discovery rates were estimated in a later analysis by permuting HLA or CMV assignments 20 times. In a later analysis, co-occurring TCRs were grouped with DBSCAN, and TCRdist sequence similarity was added when clustering was performed within HLA-allele-positive subsets. For co-occurrence clustering, repertoires with fewer than 30,000 or more than 120,000 public chains were excluded, along with several repertoires with anomalous nucleotide sharing. This is the immuneACCESS table as TCRdb keeps it, with only in-frame sequences that have V and J called. A part of the clones is gone; compared with another copy, unresolved V genes explain less than half, and the rest is unexplained. The V and J calls and clone size are taken from that table; D and trimming were inferred from the DNA. The sample table includes about 41,000 clones. About 6.3% of the sample lies in the top ten.

Overall results and qualifications from the work: In a later analysis, several top co-occurrence clusters were reported to appear linked to parvovirus B19, influenza, CMV and Epstein-Barr virus. Because HLA typing was missing for some donors at each locus, association tests included only the typed subset. A further reported finding was that TCR beta sequences accurately predicted the HLA-A and HLA-B alleles for most subjects in the first cohort. Some IMGT-functional V segments, including TRBV6-2 and TRBV6-3, could not be distinguished by the 87-base-pair reads and were therefore excluded. Compared with the roughly 670-donor mean, donors in an Asian-associated ancestry cluster had fewer N-insertions in productive TCRs, according to a later genetic analysis. V-gene and J-gene trimming of TCR beta chains was associated with a missense DCLRE1C variant in a later genetic analysis, and the association was replicated in an independent cohort. In this cohort, only TCR beta chains were sequenced, and detectable features were limited by the absence of alpha or paired-chain data. About 17 rarely observed V segments, including chromosome 9 orphons, were excluded from the earlier analysis of almost 600 of the donors because counts were too low. Specific HLA alleles were associated with 15,000 to 20,000 TCR beta sequences at a false discovery rate of 0.05 in a later analysis. It was suggested by the authors that the approach could potentially be generalized to other disease states and immunological phenotypes. In a later analysis, most CMV-associated TCR beta chains were found to appear HLA-restricted, with HLA associations seemingly driven largely by CMV exposure. The study gave a list of about 170 TCR beta chains associated with cytomegalovirus. Assigning TCR associations to individual alleles was difficult when HLA alleles, especially DR and DQ, strongly co-occurred. In an earlier analysis of some 640 of the donors, most TCR beta V segments were observed in productive rearrangements about 90% or about 30% of the time, broadly matching IMGT annotations. A later analysis found that HLA-associated TCR beta chains were more clonally expanded and had lower generation probabilities than equally common non-associated chains. Immune exposure information for the cohort was limited to CMV serostatus. The classifier was reported to diagnose cytomegalovirus status with high specificity and sensitivity in both the original cohort and the validation cohort. In a later analysis, TCR association rates were found to vary across HLA loci, with the most associated TCRs seen for DRB1 alleles and the fewest for HLA-C alleles. Correlated functional status among segregating V segments might reflect linkage disequilibrium, but an unknown experimental factor could not be ruled out. Sequencing depth was assumed to be roughly uniform across donors in the presence/absence analyses, though that assumption may not hold. In vitro tests confirmed that a few of the cytomegalovirus-associated TCR beta chains recognize cytomegalovirus antigens. Most TCR sequences were observed very rarely across donors, whereas some public TCRs were present in many individuals. A cluster of highly shared sequence variants was judged likely to be a technical artifact of the sequencing pipeline.

From the germline V gene, CDR1 is ENHRY and CDR2 is SYGVKD. The CDR3 numbers 14 residues from cysteine through phenylalanine. Only the CDR3 DNA stays, 42 bases, in frame from base 1. The germline V end is reduced by 6 bases and the J end by 4 bases; junction bases left unmatched: 7. Points on this clone: No antigen is known for it.

Sequenced: PBMCs. The chain links TRBV10-3 with TRBJ1-1; TRBD1 lines up with 8 middle nucleotides. This receptor was identified in a man aged 30 to 45 in good health and CMV-seronegative. The CDR3 has the sequence CAISSGGESTEAFF. The DNA sequence follows: TGTGCCATCAGCTCAGGGGGCGAGTCCACTGAAGCTTTCTTT.